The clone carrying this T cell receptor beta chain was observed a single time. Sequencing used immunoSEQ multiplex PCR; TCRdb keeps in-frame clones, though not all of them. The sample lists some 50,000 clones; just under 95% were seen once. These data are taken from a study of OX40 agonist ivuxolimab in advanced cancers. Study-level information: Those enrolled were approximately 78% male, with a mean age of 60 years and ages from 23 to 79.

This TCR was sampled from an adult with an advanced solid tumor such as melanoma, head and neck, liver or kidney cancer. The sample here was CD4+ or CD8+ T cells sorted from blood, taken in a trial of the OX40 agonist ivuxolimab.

This CDR3 is CASRASGRANTGELFF. In DNA, the CDR3 is TGTGCCAGCAGAGCTAGCGGGAGGGCCAACACCGGGGAGCTGTTTTTT. V usage is TRBV2 and J usage is TRBJ2-2; 12 bases match TRBD2. The CDR3 is 16 amino acids. J gave up 2 bases and V 6 bases, and 4 bases lay outside the gene matches. Germline V CDR1 and CDR2: SNHLY, FYNNEI. Supplemented by reference TRBV2 and TRBJ2-2, the full variable domain reads EPEVTQTPSHQVTQMGQEVILRCVPISNHLYFYWYRQILGQKVEFLVSFYNNEISEKSEIFDDQFSVERPDGSNFTLKIRSTKLEDSAMYFCASRASGRANTGELFFGEGSRLTVL.